A selection of T cell receptor beta chains follows, all from one sample in a study of blood T cell repertoires in COVID-19. Some clones are missing from TCRdb's copy, which holds only in-frame ones; the method was immunoSEQ multiplex PCR. The sample consists of around 270,000 clones, 85% to 90% of them appearing once. Sequenced material: peripheral blood. The receptors originated from a man aged 35 to 55 with acute or convalescent COVID-19. Each CDR3 is given with its conserved first and last residue. The order of the fields is J gene, V gene, D gene, clone size, CDR3 DNA, CDR3 protein. The D gene is left open where the match is weak. Clone size is not always given. Where it is, it says once, few, many or a class for expanded clones.

TRBJ2-2 TRBV5-1 . . TGCGCCAGCGGACATGTCGGGGAGCTGTTTTTT CASGHVGELFF
TRBJ1-4 TRBV5-6 . . TGTGCCAGCAGCTTCCCCGGGGAAGAAAAACTGTTTTTT CASSFPGEEKLFF
TRBJ1-3 TRBV3-1/TRBV3-2 . . TGTGCCAGCAGCCATGGGGCTCGTGGAAACACCATATATTTT CASSHGARGNTIYF
TRBJ2-4 TRBV18 . . TGTGCCAGCTCACTTGCTGGGGGCGAGAACATTCAGTACTTC CASSLAGGENIQYF
TRBJ1-2 TRBV14 . . TGTGCCAGCAGCCTGCGGGTCAACTATGGCTACACCTTC CASSLRVNYGYTF
TRBJ2-1 TRBV10-3 TRBD1 . TGTGCCATCAATGACAGGGTTGGGGACAATGAGCAGTTCTTC CAINDRVGDNEQFF
TRBJ1-4 TRBV11-2 TRBD1 . TGTGCCAGCAGCTTCGGGACAGGGGAGGGAAAACTGTTTTTT CASSFGTGEGKLFF
TRBJ2-7 TRBV19 TRBD1 . TGTGCCAGTAGTATTATGGTCGGGACAGGGAATGAGCAGTACTTC CASSIMVGTGNEQYF
TRBJ1-5 TRBV28 . . TGTGCCAGCAGTTTACCAGCAGGGCTAGGGAACAATCAGCCCCAGCATTTT CASSLPAGLGNNQPQHF
TRBJ2-1 TRBV15 . . TGTGCCACGACCTTTCGACAGTCAGGTGAGCAGTTCTTC CATTFRQSGEQFF
TRBJ2-7 TRBV11-2 . . TGTGCCAGCAGCCCAGACAACTACGAGCAGTACTTC CASSPDNYEQYF
TRBJ1-4 TRBV3-1/TRBV3-2 TRBD1 . TGTGCCAGCAGCCAAACTGGGACAGGGAATGAAAAACTGTTTTTT CASSQTGTGNEKLFF
TRBJ1-5 TRBV5-8 . . TGTGCCAGCAGCTTAGCCTCCTCTGGTCAGCCCCAGCATTTT CASSLASSGQPQHF
TRBJ2-5 TRBV5-1 TRBD2 . TGCGCCAGCAGCTTGGAGAGCGGGGGTGGAGAGACCCAGTACTTC CASSLESGGGETQYF
TRBJ2-1 TRBV2 . . TGTGCCAGCAGAGCCTCGTCGACACAGCCCAATGAGCAGTTCTTC CASRASSTQPNEQFF
TRBJ2-1 TRBV10-1 TRBD2 . TGCGCCAGCAGTGTCTTAACTAGCGGGGGCTACAATGAGCAGTTCTTC CASSVLTSGGYNEQFF
TRBJ1-1 TRBV11-2 . . TGTGCCAGCAGCTTATTTTCGGGGGGTGGCACTGAAGCTTTCTTT CASSLFSGGGTEAFF
TRBJ2-7 TRBV5-1 . once TGCGCCAGCAGCTTGGACGACCCAGGAAACTACGAGCAGTACTTC CASSLDDPGNYEQYF
TRBJ2-5 TRBV5-1 . . TGCGCCAGCAGCACGCGTCCTGGAGCAGAGACCCAGTACTTC CASSTRPGAETQYF
TRBJ2-1 TRBV11-3 TRBD2 few TGTGCCAGCAGCTTTACTAGCGTCCATGAGCAGTTCTTC CASSFTSVHEQFF
TRBJ1-2 TRBV5-4 . . TGTGCCAGCGGAGACAGCCTGGGGGGCTACACCTTC CASGDSLGGYTF
TRBJ1-4 TRBV30 . . TGTGCCTGGAGTGTACGGACTGGGGAAAAACTGTTTTTT CAWSVRTGEKLFF
TRBJ1-1 TRBV2 TRBD1 . TGTGCCAGCAGCGGACAGGGGAACACTGAAGCTTTCTTT CASSGQGNTEAFF
TRBJ2-7 TRBV11-2 . . TGTGCCAGCAGCTTCCCCTCAGGGGACGGGGACGAGCAGTACTTC CASSFPSGDGDEQYF
TRBJ2-3 TRBV14 TRBD2 once TGTGCCAGCAGCGTGGGACTAGCGGGCACAGATACGCAGTATTTT CASSVGLAGTDTQYF
TRBJ1-1 TRBV12-3/TRBV12-4 . . TGTGCCAGCAGACCGAGGGCGAACACTGAAGCTTTCTTT CASRPRANTEAFF
TRBJ1-1 TRBV3-1/TRBV3-2 TRBD1 . TGTGCCAGCAGCCAGTACAGGGGGGTGAACACTGAAGCTTTCTTT CASSQYRGVNTEAFF
TRBJ1-5 TRBV19 TRBD1 . TGTGCCAGTAGCCCCCTCGACAGGGGACGCAATCAGCCCCAGCATTTT CASSPLDRGRNQPQHF
TRBJ1-3 TRBV2 . . TGTGCCAGCAGTTCTACCGGGGGTGGAAACACCATATATTTT CASSSTGGGNTIYF
TRBJ1-4 TRBV5-8 . . TGTGCCAGCAGCTTGGGGCAGACAGGTTCACGAGAAAAACTGTTTTTT CASSLGQTGSREKLFF